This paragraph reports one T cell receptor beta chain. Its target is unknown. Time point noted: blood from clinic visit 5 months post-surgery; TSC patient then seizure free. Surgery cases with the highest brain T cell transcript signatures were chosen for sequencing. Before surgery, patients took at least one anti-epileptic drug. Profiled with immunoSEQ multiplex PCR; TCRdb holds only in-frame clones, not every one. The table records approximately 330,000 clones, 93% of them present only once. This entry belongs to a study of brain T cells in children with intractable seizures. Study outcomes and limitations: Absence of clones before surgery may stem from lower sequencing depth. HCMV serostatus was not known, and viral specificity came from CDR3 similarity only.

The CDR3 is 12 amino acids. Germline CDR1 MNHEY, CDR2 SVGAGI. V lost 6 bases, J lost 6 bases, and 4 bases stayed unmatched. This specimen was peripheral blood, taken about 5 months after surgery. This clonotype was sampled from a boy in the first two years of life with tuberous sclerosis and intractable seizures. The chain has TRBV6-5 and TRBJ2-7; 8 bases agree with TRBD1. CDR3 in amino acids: CASRYTGGEQYF. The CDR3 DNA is TGTGCCAGCAGGTATACAGGGGGCGAGCAGTACTTC.